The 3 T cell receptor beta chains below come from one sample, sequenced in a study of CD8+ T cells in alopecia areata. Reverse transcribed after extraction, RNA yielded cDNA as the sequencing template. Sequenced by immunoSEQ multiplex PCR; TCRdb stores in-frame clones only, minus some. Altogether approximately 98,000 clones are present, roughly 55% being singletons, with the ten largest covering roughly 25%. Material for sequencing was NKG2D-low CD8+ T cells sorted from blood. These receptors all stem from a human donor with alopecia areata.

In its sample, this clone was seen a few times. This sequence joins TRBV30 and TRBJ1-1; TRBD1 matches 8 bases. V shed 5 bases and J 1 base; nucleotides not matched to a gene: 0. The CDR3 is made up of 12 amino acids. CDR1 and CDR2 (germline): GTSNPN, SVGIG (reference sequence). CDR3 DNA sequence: TGTGCCTGGGACAGGGGGAACACTGAAGCTTTCTTT. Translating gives CAWDRGNTEAFF.

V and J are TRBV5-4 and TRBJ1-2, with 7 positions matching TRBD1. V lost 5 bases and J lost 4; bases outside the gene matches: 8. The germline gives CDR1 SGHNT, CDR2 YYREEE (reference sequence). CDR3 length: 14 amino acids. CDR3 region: CASSNRGDPYGYTF. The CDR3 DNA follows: TGTGCCAGCAGTAACAGGGGCGATCCCTATGGCTACACCTTC.

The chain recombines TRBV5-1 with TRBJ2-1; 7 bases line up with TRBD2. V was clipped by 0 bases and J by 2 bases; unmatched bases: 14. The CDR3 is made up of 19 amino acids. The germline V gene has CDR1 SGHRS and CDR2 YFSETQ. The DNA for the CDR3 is TGCGCCAGCAGCTTGGGGACTGGTGGGGCTAGCGGTGCCTACAATGAGCAGTTCTTC. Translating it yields CASSLGTGGASGAYNEQFF. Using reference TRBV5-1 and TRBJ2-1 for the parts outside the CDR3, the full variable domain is KAGVTQTPRYLIKTRGQQVTLSCSPISGHRSVSWYQQTPGQGLQFLFEYFSETQRNKGNFPGRFSGRQFSNSRSEMNVSTLELGDSALYLCASSLGTGGASGAYNEQFFGPGTRLTVL.